This T cell receptor (beta chain) is drawn from a study of beta chain features in type 1 diabetes. The study's findings and limits: Among all four CD4+ subsets, Type 1 diabetes patients had TCRB CDR3s that were moderately but significantly shorter.

Expressed TCRB transcripts were sequenced after all isolated RNA was converted to cDNA. Assay: immunoSEQ multiplex PCR; the TCRdb copy retains only in-frame clones and omits some. The sample contains under 400,000 clones, roughly 12% of which appear only once. With respect to this clone: Its antigen is unidentified.

The germline V gene has CDR1 KGHSH and CDR2 LQKENI. The CDR3 length is 16 residues. Trimming stripped 3 bases from V and 10 bases from J, with 19 bases between. The clonotype was recovered from a woman younger than 30 with type 1 diabetes. The specimen sequenced was naive CD4+ T cells from blood. The chain links TRBV18 to TRBJ1-6; D is perhaps TRBD1 (5 bases). Here the CDR3 DNA reads TGTGCCAGCTCACCGAGTGCGGGACGAAGTGGCTCACCCCTCCACTTT. Its translation is CASSPSAGRSGSPLHF. Complete variable domain (other parts from reference TRBV18 and TRBJ1-6): NAGVMQNPRHLVRRRGQEARLRCSPMKGHSHVYWYRQLPEEGLKFMVYLQKENIIDESGMPKERFSAEFPKEGPSILRIQQVVRGDSAAYFCASSPSAGRSGSPLHFGNGTRLTVT.